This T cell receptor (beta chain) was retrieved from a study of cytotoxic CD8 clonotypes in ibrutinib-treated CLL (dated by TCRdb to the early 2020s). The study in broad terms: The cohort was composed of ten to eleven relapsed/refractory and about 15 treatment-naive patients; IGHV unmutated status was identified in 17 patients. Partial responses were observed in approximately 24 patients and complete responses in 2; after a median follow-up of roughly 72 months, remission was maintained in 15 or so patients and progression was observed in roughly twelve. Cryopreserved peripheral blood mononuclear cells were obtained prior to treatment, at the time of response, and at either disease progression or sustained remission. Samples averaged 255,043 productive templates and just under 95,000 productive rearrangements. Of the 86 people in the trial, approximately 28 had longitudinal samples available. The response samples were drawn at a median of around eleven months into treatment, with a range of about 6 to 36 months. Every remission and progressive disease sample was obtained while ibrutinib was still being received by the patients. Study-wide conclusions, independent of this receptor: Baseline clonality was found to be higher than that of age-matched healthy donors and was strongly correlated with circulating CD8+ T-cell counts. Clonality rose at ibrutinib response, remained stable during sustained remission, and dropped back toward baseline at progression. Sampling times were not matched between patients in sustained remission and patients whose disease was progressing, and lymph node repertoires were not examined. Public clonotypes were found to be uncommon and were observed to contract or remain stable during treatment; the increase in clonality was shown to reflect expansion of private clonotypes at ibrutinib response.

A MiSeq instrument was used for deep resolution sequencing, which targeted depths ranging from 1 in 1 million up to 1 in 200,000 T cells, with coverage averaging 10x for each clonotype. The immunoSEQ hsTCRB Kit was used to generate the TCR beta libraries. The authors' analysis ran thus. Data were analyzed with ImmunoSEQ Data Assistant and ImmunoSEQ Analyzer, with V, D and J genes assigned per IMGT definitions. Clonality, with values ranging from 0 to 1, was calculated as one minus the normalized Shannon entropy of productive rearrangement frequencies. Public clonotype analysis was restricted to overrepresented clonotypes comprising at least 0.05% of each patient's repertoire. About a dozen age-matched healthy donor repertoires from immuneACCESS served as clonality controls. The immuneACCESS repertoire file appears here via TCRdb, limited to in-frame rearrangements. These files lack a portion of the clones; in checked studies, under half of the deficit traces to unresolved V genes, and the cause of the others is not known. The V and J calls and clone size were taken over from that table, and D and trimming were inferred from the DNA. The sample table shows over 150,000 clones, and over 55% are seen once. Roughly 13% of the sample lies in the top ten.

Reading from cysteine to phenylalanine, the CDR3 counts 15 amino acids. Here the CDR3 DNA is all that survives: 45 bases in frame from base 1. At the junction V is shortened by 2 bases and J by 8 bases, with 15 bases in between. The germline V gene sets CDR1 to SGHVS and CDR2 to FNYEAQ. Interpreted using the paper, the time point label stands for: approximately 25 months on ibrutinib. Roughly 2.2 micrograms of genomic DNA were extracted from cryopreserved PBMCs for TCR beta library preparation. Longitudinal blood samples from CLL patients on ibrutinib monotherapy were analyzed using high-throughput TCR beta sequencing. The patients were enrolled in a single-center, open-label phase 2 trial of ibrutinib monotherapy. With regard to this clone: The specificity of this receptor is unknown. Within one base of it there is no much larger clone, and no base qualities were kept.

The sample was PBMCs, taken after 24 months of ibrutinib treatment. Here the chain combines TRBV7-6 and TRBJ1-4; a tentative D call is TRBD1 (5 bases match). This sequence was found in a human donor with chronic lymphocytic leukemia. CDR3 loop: CASSLLFGGREKLFF. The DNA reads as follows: TGTGCCAGCAGCTTACTTTTTGGGGGACGGGAAAAACTGTTTTTT.